The clone carrying this T cell receptor (beta chain) appeared many times. Its matching antigen is unknown. The CDR3 spans 15 residues. CDR1 and CDR2 from the germline V gene are DFQATT and SNEGSKA (reference sequence). Unmatched junction bases numbered 9, after V lost 5 bases and J lost 7 bases. RNA transcripts served as the template for amplifying TCR beta CDR3 regions. Initially, a first-round RT-PCR of the TCR CDR3 employed the HTBI primer set. TCRdb recomputed calls from the multiplex PCR reads with MiXCR, one row per CDR3 protein. The table has about 560,000 distinct CDR3 sequences, 16% seen once; the top ten hold about 18%. Exclusions: uncontrolled infection, other autoimmune disease, pregnancy, lactation. Diagnosing involved the use of clinical symptoms, serum thyroxine and TRAb, thyroid ultrasound and orbital computed tomography. These data originate in a study of T cells in Graves' hyperthyroidism and ophthalmopathy.

Study-wide results and limits: For ophthalmopathy, model prediction preceded onset by a median 6.5 months.

Material for sequencing was blood. The J gene is TRBJ2-3, the V gene TRBV20-1; 13 bases agree with TRBD2. The sequence came from a woman aged 18-29 years with Graves' hyperthyroidism. The CDR3 loop is CSARARTSGRNTQYF. The CDR3 DNA follows: TGCAGTGCTCGAGCCCGGACTAGCGGGAGAAATACGCAGTATTTT.